In this sample, the clone carrying this TCR beta chain turned up once. The target antigen is unknown. Primers included in the PCR were 60 Vbeta and 13 Jbeta primers. Data came from immunoSEQ multiplex PCR; TCRdb stores just in-frame clones and leaves some out. The sample includes 100,000 to 150,000 clones, 81% seen only once; the top ten take around 1.8%. The CDR3 consists of 16 residues. J was trimmed by 2 bases and V by 1 base; bases with no gene match: 1. Germline V lookup: CDR1 SGHNT, CDR2 YENEEA. The data were obtained in a study of cytomegalovirus exposure and HLA in healthy donors. Study findings and constraints: Both high specificity and high sensitivity reportedly marked the classifier's diagnosis of cytomegalovirus status. A missense DCLRE1C variant was associated with V- and J-gene trimming of TCR beta chains in a later analysis, and an independent cohort replicated the association. Being productive about 87% or about 30% of the time was typical of most TCR beta V segments in an earlier analysis.

Sequencing used PBMCs. The chain carries TRBV11-3 and TRBJ2-3; TRBD2 aligns across 12 bases. This sequence was found in a young man in good health and CMV-seronegative. The DNA for the CDR3 is TGTGCCAGCAGCTTAGCTAGCGGGGGGGCCACAGATACGCAGTATTTT. Its protein product is CASSLASGGATDTQYF. Looking up the rest from reference TRBV11-3 and TRBJ2-3 gives the full variable domain: EAGVVQSPRYKIIEKKQPVAFWCNPISGHNTLYWYLQNLGQGPELLIRYENEEAVDDSQLPKDRFSAERLKGVDSTLKIQPAELGDSAVYLCASSLASGGATDTQYFGPGTRLTVL.